A single sample is the source of the 31 T cell receptor beta chains below, sequenced in a study of blood T cells in healthy people across ages. With a J-beta primer mix and a sample-barcoded 5' primer, a second PCR ran roughly 6 to 12 cycles. TCRdb re-called the 5' RACE reads with MiXCR, one entry per CDR3 protein. Among more than 1.4 million distinct CDR3 sequences listed, 35% to 45% were seen once. Sequencing was carried out using blood. The receptors originated from a woman under 30 in good health.

CDR3 bases: TGCGCCAGCAGCCAATTTGAAGGTCAGCCCCAGCATTTT. This translates into CASSQFEGQPQHF. The chain has TRBV4-1 and TRBJ1-5; the D is unclear. Germline assignment: CDR1 MGHRA and CDR2 YSYEKL. CDR3 size: 13 residues. Trimming removed 2 bases from V and 6 bases from J, with 8 bases in between.

This chain joins TRBV29-1 and TRBJ2-4; 13 bases are shared with TRBD2. Germline V gives CDR1 SQVTM, CDR2 ANQGSEA. V lost 8 bases, J lost 15 bases, and 13 bases stayed unmatched. This CDR3 contains 13 residues. CDR3: CSIQTGLAGQLYF. The CDR3, as DNA: TGCAGCATACAAACGGGACTAGCGGGGCAACTGTACTTC.

In the case of this clonotype: Germline and junction disagree at one end, which may indicate a read error. The rearrangement joins TRBV12-3 or TRBV12-4 to TRBJ2-2; D is unclear. There are 14 residues in the CDR3. The CDR3 nucleotides read TGTGCCAGCAGGTTGGCGGCCAACACCTGGGAGCTGTTTTTT. Translation gives CASRLAANTWELFF.

The rearrangement links TRBV12-3 or TRBV12-4 to TRBJ1-2; D might be TRBD1 (5 bases). The V end lost 6 bases, the J end lost 8 bases, and 19 bases lay between the germline ends. The CDR3 totals 14 residues. CDR3 protein: CASSWQDTVGGYTF. Here the CDR3 DNA reads TGTGCCAGCAGCTGGCAGGACACTGTGGGCGGCTACACCTTC.

The chain combines TRBV2 with TRBJ1-2; D remains ambiguous. V was clipped by 7 bases and J by 2 bases, with 11 bases between them. Germline CDR1 and CDR2: SNHLY and FYNNEI. The CDR3 has 13 residues. CDR3 residues: CASTPDYNYGYTF. The CDR3, as DNA: TGTGCCAGCACACCTGACTACAACTATGGCTACACCTTC.

This clonotype has more than one count but fewer than ten. The V call is TRBV28, the J call TRBJ2-4; D is ambiguous. CDR3 length: 14 residues. The V gene's germline CDR1 is MDHEN and CDR2 SYDVKM. V was clipped by 1 base and J by 8 bases, with 12 bases between them. The CDR3 bases are TGTGCCAGCAGTTTATCCGGCAGGATCGACATTCAGTACTTC. Its protein product is CASSLSGRIDIQYF.

The rearrangement joins TRBV12-5 to TRBJ2-5; D perhaps matches TRBD1 (5 bases). V was cut by 7 bases and J by 2 bases, with 11 bases left in between. Germline V gene sequence: CDR1 LGHNT, CDR2 FRNRAP. The CDR3 runs 13 residues. CDR3 residues: CASAAGFQETQYF. The CDR3 DNA reads as TGTGCTAGTGCGGCAGGGTTTCAAGAGACCCAGTACTTC.

In its sample, this clonotype was seen a few times. The chain carries TRBV20-1 and TRBJ2-7; D is possibly TRBD1 or TRBD2 (5 bases each). TRBJ2-5 explains the end of the DNA better; the J call may be wrong. Germline CDR1 reads DFQATT; CDR2 reads SNEGSKA (reference sequence). This CDR3 is built from 14 residues. The CDR3 is CSVPLQGRRETQYF. Written as DNA, the CDR3 is TGCAGTGTTCCCCTCCAGGGACGGCGAGAGACCCAGTACTTC.

In this sample, this clonotype turned up a few times. The chain recombines TRBV4-1 with TRBJ2-5; possibly TRBD2 for D (5 bases). The J call may be mistaken, given a closer DNA end match to TRBJ2-7. The CDR3 length is 14 residues. Germline CDR1 MGHRA, CDR2 YSYEKL. The CDR3: CASSQTGSSGEQYF. Written as DNA, the CDR3 is TGCGCCAGCAGCCAAACGGGAAGTTCGGGCGAGCAGTACTTC.

The chain recombines TRBV6-6 with TRBJ2-7, with TRBD1 matching over 9 bases. Germline CDR1 MNHNY, CDR2 SVGAGI (reference sequence). The CDR3 contains 14 residues. The J segment lost 3 bases and the V segment lost 6 bases, leaving 6 bases of the junction unmatched. Here the CDR3 reads CASSDQGQGYEQYF. The CDR3 DNA reads as TGTGCCAGCAGCGACCAGGGACAGGGCTACGAGCAGTACTTC.

A single count supports this clonotype. V is TRBV28 and J is TRBJ1-2; possible D gene TRBD1, 5 bases. Per germline, CDR1 MDHEN and CDR2 SYDVKM. This CDR3 spans 14 amino acids. Trimming cost V 6 bases and J 6 bases, with 17 bases left between them. The CDR3 sequence: CASRRPRDGDGYTF. The CDR3 coding sequence is TGTGCCAGCAGGCGACCCCGGGACGGCGATGGCTACACCTTC.

Points on this clonotype: This may be a read error, as it is one base from a much larger clone. This rearrangement joins TRBV29-1 to TRBJ2-5, with 9 bases lining up with TRBD2. The length of the CDR3 is 15 residues. With V trimmed by 6 bases and J by 0 bases, 8 bases remained unmatched. Germline CDR1 reads SQVTM; CDR2 reads ANQGSEA. The CDR3: CSVTPGTSNQETQYF. The CDR3 DNA is TGCAGCGTAACTCCCGGGACTAGCAACCAAGAGACCCAGTACTTC.

The CDR3 loop is CASSKGLAGGNEPYEQYF. CDR3 in DNA: TGTGCCAGCAGTAAGGGACTAGCGGGAGGGAACGAACCCTACGAGCAGTACTTC. The rearrangement joins TRBV12-3 or TRBV12-4 to TRBJ2-7, with 16 bases matching TRBD2. Losses at the gene ends were 5 bases for V and 2 bases for J; bases not matched to a gene: 9. CDR3 length: 18 amino acids.

This clonotype was counted between two and nine times. The V call is TRBV3-1, the J call TRBJ2-1; TRBD1 or TRBD2 may be the D gene (6 bases each). The CDR3 runs 18 residues. Trimming took off 3 bases at V and 0 bases at J, with 18 bases between the two ends. The germline CDR1 and CDR2 sequences are LGHDT and YNNKEL (reference sequence). In DNA form, the CDR3 reads TGTGCCAGCAGCCATCTCCTTAGGGGGGCCAGCTCCTACAATGAGCAGTTCTTC. Its protein product is CASSHLLRGASSYNEQFF.

Comment on this clonotype: One end of the junction is discordant with germline, which a read error may explain. The V and J genes are TRBV12-3 or TRBV12-4 and TRBJ2-7, with no clear D. The CDR3 has 11 amino acids. The CDR3 reads CAGSFAYEQYF. The CDR3 nucleotides read TGTGCCGGCAGTTTCGCCTACGAGCAGTACTTC.

DNA of the CDR3: TGTGCCAGCAGCCCTTATGGCCGCACGAACACTGAAGCTTTCTTT. It yields the protein CASSPYGRTNTEAFF. This chain joins TRBV11-2 and TRBJ1-1, with D uncertain. Trimming cost V 5 bases and J 1 base, with 14 bases left between them. Germline-derived CDR1 and CDR2 are SGHAT and FQNNGV. The CDR3 covers 15 residues. Using reference TRBV11-2 and TRBJ1-1 for the parts outside the CDR3, the full variable domain is EAGVAQSPRYKIIEKRQSVAFWCNPISGHATLYWYQQILGQGPKLLIQFQNNGVVDDSQLPKDRFSAERLKGVDSTLKIQPAKLEDSAVYLCASSPYGRTNTEAFFGQGTRLTVV.

V and J are TRBV9 and TRBJ1-1; 7 bases match TRBD1. This CDR3 comprises 16 residues. The V gene end was trimmed by 3 bases and the J gene end by 3 bases; junction bases not matched to a gene: 11. The V gene's germline CDR1 is SGDLS and CDR2 YYNGEE. The CDR3 nucleotides are TGTGCCAGCAGCGCCAGCAAAACAGGGGTGGACACTGAAGCTTTCTTT. Translated: CASSASKTGVDTEAFF.

The chain uses TRBV29-1 and TRBJ1-1; D ambiguous. This CDR3 comprises 12 residues. Germline V CDR1 and CDR2: SQVTM, ANQGSEA. V gave up 0 bases and J gave up 5 bases, with 7 bases separating them. CDR3 sequence reads: CSVEDTRTEAFF. DNA for the CDR3: TGCAGCGTTGAAGATACAAGAACTGAAGCTTTCTTT.

The chain has TRBV20-1 and TRBJ2-5; D not certain. Germline values: CDR1 DFQATT, CDR2 SNEGSKA (reference sequence). This CDR3 spans 12 amino acids. Between the trimmed V and J ends, which lost 3 bases and 1 base, there was a span of 6 bases. CDR3 bases: TGCAGTGCTAGTCTCGTCCAAGAGACCCAGTACTTC. Its translation is CSASLVQETQYF.

The genes are TRBV7-2 and TRBJ2-5, with D perhaps given as TRBD1 or TRBD2 (5 bases each). Trimming shortened V by 2 bases and J by 2 bases, and 9 bases separated the two germline ends. The length of the CDR3 is 14 residues. Germline V CDR1 and CDR2: SGHTA, FQGNSA. The CDR3 bases are TGTGCCAGCAGCTTAATGGGGGTACAAGAGACCCAGTACTTC. Protein: CASSLMGVQETQYF.

This clonotype was counted between two and nine times. This chain links TRBV20-1 with TRBJ2-7; the D gene is possibly TRBD1 (6 bases). The CDR3 sequence is 13 residues long. Germline assignment: CDR1 DFQATT and CDR2 SNEGSKA (reference sequence). V lost 6 bases to trimming and J lost 5 bases, with 17 bases between them. As DNA, the CDR3 is TGCAGTGCCCCGCAGGGGAAGTCGGACGAGCAGTACTTC. It codes for CSAPQGKSDEQYF.

The table lists this clonotype with a few counts. J is TRBJ1-4 and V is TRBV6-6; 7 bases agree with TRBD1. CDR3 length: 13 residues. Germline V gene data show CDR1 as MNHNY and CDR2 as SVGAGI (reference sequence). The V segment lost 6 bases and the J segment 7 bases; nucleotides outside the gene matches: 5. The DNA of the CDR3 is TGTGCCAGCAGCCAGACAGGGAGTGAAAAACTGTTTTTT. As protein: CASSQTGSEKLFF.

This clonotype has a handful of counts. The chain has TRBV20-1 and TRBJ1-2, with a possible D match to TRBD1 (5 bases). The CDR3 is 13 residues long. In germline, CDR1 is DFQATT, CDR2 SNEGSKA (reference sequence). Trimming shortened V by 1 base and J by 8 bases, and 14 bases separated the two germline ends. CDR3 nucleotide sequence: TGCAGTGCTAGAGGACAATCGGAGGGGGGCTACACCTTC. As protein: CSARGQSEGGYTF.

This chain links TRBV12-3 or TRBV12-4 with TRBJ2-1, with TRBD1 as a possible D gene (5 bases). The CDR3 sequence is 19 residues long. V dropped 6 bases and J dropped 0 bases, with 24 bases sitting between them. The CDR3 sequence is CASRSHAAGQWGSYNEQFF. In DNA form, the CDR3 reads TGTGCCAGCAGATCCCACGCCGCAGGGCAATGGGGCTCCTACAATGAGCAGTTCTTC.

The V gene is TRBV5-1, the J gene TRBJ2-3; D unclear. Trimming left V 7 bases short and J 0 bases short, with 15 bases between. This CDR3 spans 15 amino acids. The germline CDR1 and CDR2 sequences are SGHRS and YFSETQ. The CDR3 sequence is CASAPRASSTDTQYF. The CDR3 DNA reads TGCGCCAGCGCCCCTCGGGCCTCCAGCACAGATACGCAGTATTTT.

This clonotype showed up just a few times. The chain combines TRBV27 with TRBJ2-2; 14 bases fit TRBD2. The CDR3 has 18 residues. From germline, CDR1 is MNHEY and CDR2 SMNVEV (reference sequence). J was trimmed by 5 bases and V by 3 bases; bases with no gene match: 8. CDR3 region: CASSFLTSGGAGTGELFF. The CDR3 region has the DNA TGTGCCAGCAGTTTCCTGACTAGCGGGGGGGCAGGAACCGGGGAGCTGTTTTTT.

V and J are TRBV10-1 and TRBJ2-3; D uncertain. Germline values: CDR1 WNHNN, CDR2 SYGVQD (reference sequence). The CDR3 runs to 16 residues. Trimming cost V 3 bases and J 1 base, with 14 bases left between them. The CDR3 DNA reads as TGCGCCAGCAGTGATGGTGGCGAGACGGGCACAGATACGCAGTATTTT. Its protein product is CASSDGGETGTDTQYF.

This chain connects TRBV12-3 or TRBV12-4 to TRBJ1-1; D is uncertain. The CDR3 has 15 residues. V dropped 6 bases and J dropped 1 base, with 15 bases sitting between them. CDR3 in amino acids: CASSPAGSGNTEAFF. CDR3 DNA sequence: TGTGCCAGCAGCCCCGCGGGGTCGGGGAACACTGAAGCTTTCTTT.

The gene calls are TRBV4-1 and TRBJ1-2; D ambiguous. Trimming pared 0 bases from V and 7 bases from J, leaving 18 bases between. This CDR3 contains 16 residues. The germline V gene has CDR1 MGHRA and CDR2 YSYEKL. The CDR3, as DNA: TGCGCCAGCAGCCAAGAAGCGCAGGTCTCTTCTGGTGGCTACACCTTC. Residues: CASSQEAQVSSGGYTF.

This clonotype was found a few times. The genes are TRBV25-1 and TRBJ2-7; 7 bases align to TRBD2. The CDR3 sequence is 14 residues long. V shed 6 bases and J 3 bases; nucleotides not matched to a gene: 8. Germline V gives CDR1 MGHDK, CDR2 SYGVNS. CDR3 in DNA: TGTGCCAGCAGCCTGACCGGGGGGATCTACGAGCAGTACTTC. Translated: CASSLTGGIYEQYF.

A remark on this clonotype: A read error may produce the germline difference seen at one junction end. This chain joins TRBV20-1 and TRBJ1-2; no clear D gene. Germline V gene data show CDR1 as DFQATT and CDR2 as SNEGSKA (reference sequence). The CDR3 has 15 amino acids. This chain's CDR3 is CSARETGSGDYDYTF. Here the CDR3 DNA reads TGCAGTGCTAGGGAGACGGGGTCTGGAGACTATGACTACACCTTC.